The source of this T cell receptor beta chain is a study of CD8+ T cells in alopecia areata. About the study: Treatment of the treated patients consisted of oral tofacitinib, 5 to 10 mg twice daily. The SALT score measured affected scalp surface percentage in treated patients.

The sample's treatment: oral pan-JAK inhibitor, 5-10 mg twice daily. After isolation, RNA underwent reverse transcription to generate cDNA as the sequencing template. Generated by immunoSEQ multiplex PCR, the TCRdb table keeps only in-frame clones and is missing some. The sample has 250,000 to 300,000 clones, roughly 64% seen once. This sequence was found in a human donor with alopecia areata. Specimen: CD4+ T cells sorted from blood, collected at week 24, from a patient treated with tofacitinib.

CDR3 loop: CASKDPGAYNEQFF. CDR3 DNA: TGTGCCAGCAAGGACCCCGGGGCCTACAATGAGCAGTTCTTC. The genes are TRBV2 and TRBJ2-1; a weak D match, TRBD2 (5 bases). Per the germline V gene, CDR1 is SNHLY and CDR2 is FYNNEI. V was cut by 7 bases and J by 2 bases, with 12 bases left in between. This CDR3 has 14 residues.